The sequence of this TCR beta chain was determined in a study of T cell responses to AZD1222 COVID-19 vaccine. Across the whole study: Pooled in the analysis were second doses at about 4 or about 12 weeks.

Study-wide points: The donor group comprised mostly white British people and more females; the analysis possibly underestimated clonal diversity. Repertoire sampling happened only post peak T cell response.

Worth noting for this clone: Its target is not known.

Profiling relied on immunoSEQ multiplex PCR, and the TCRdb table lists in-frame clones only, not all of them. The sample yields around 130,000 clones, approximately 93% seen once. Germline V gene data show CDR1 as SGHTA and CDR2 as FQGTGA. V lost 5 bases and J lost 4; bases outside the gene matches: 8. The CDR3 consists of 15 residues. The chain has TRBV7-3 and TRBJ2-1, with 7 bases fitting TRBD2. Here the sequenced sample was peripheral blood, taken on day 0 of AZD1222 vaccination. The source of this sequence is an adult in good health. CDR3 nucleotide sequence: TGTGCCAGCAGCGTCACTGGGAGGGGATACAATGAGCAGTTCTTC. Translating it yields CASSVTGRGYNEQFF. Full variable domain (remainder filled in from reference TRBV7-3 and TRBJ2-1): GAGVSQTPSNKVTEKGKYVELRCDPISGHTALYWYRQSLGQGPEFLIYFQGTGAADDSGLPNDRFFAVRPEGSVSTLKIQRTERGDSAVYLCASSVTGRGYNEQFFGPGTRLTVL.